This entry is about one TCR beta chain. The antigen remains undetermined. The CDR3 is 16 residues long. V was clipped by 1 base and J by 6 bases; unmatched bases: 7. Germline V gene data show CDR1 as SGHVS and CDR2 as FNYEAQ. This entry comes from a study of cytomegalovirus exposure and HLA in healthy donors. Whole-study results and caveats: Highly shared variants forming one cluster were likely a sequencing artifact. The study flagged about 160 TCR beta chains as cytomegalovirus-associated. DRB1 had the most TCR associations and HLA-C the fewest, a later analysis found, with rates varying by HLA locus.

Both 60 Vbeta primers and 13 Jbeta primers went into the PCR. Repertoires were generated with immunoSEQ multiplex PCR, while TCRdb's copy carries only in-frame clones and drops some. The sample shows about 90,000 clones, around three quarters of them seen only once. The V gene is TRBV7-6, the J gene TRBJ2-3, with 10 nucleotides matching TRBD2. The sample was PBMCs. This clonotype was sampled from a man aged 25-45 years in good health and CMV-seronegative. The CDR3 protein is CASSLDLAGVLDTQYF. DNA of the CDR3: TGTGCCAGCAGCTTAGACCTAGCGGGAGTATTGGATACGCAGTATTTT. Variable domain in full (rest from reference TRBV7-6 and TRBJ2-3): GAGVSQSPRYKVTKRGQDVALRCDPISGHVSLYWYRQALGQGPEFLTYFNYEAQQDKSGLPNDRFSAERPEGSISTLTIQRTEQRDSAMYRCASSLDLAGVLDTQYFGPGTRLTVL.